Following are 29 T cell receptor beta chains from one sample sequenced in a study of blood T cell repertoires in COVID-19. Using immunoSEQ multiplex PCR, the repertoire was profiled, and TCRdb retains in-frame clones only, with some absent. In the table there are hundreds of thousands of clones, 75% to 90% of which are singletons. The sequencing sample was made of peripheral blood. These receptors were taken from a woman aged 55 to 70 with acute or convalescent COVID-19.

This clone was detected a few times. The rearrangement links TRBV21-1 to TRBJ2-7; the table gives TRBD2 as D, unverified against the DNA. TRBV21-1 is shown as a pseudogene. This CDR3 spans 13 amino acids. The CDR3 loop is CASSGRGSYEQYF. In DNA form, the CDR3 reads TGTGCCAGCAGCGGGCGCGGGAGTTACGAGCAGTACTTC.

The CDR3 DNA follows: TGTGCCAGCAGCCCCGGGACTAGCGGGACCTGGGGATTAAATGAGCAGTTCTTC. Amino acids: CASSPGTSGTWGLNEQFF. The chain recombines TRBV13 with TRBJ2-1; 13 bases are shared with TRBD2. CDR3 length equals 18 residues. V was clipped by 5 bases and J by 7 bases; unmatched bases: 14. CDR1 and CDR2 from the germline V gene are PRHDT and FYEKMQ (reference sequence).

The V gene is TRBV6-5, the J gene TRBJ1-2, with D hard to call. The CDR3 has 13 amino acids. Germline V CDR1 and CDR2: MNHEY, SVGAGI. The V end was cut by 5 bases, the J end by 3 bases, with 10 bases between. CDR3 protein: CASSPRRDYGYTF. CDR3 coding DNA: TGTGCCAGCAGTCCAAGACGGGACTATGGCTACACCTTC.

The chain couples TRBV3-1 (or the pseudogene TRBV3-2) to TRBJ2-1; 8 bases are shared with TRBD2. Per germline, CDR1 LGHDT and CDR2 YNNKEL (reference sequence). V shed 1 base, J shed 0 bases, and the junction held 11 bases outside the gene matches. CDR3 length equals 19 residues. The CDR3 nucleotides read TGTGCCAGCAGCCAAGCCTTTCCCTACACTAGCGGCTCCTACAATGAGCAGTTCTTC. Its protein is CASSQAFPYTSGSYNEQFF.

The V gene is TRBV2, the J gene TRBJ1-4; 9 bases map to TRBD1. CDR1 is SNHLY, CDR2 FYNNEI, per germline. The CDR3 covers 14 residues. J gave up 8 bases and V 7 bases, and 8 bases lay outside the gene matches. This chain's CDR3 is CASKIQGAREKLFF. The CDR3 DNA reads TGTGCCAGCAAAATACAGGGGGCGCGGGAAAAACTGTTTTTT.

The V call is TRBV27, the J call TRBJ1-6; weak D call: TRBD1 (5 bases). This CDR3 region has 15 residues. V was pared by 7 bases and J by 3 bases, with 13 bases between. Per the germline V gene, CDR1 is MNHEY and CDR2 is SMNVEV (reference sequence). CDR3 DNA sequence: TGTGCCAGCACTATAGGGGCGGTCTATAATTCACCCCTCCACTTT. It specifies CASTIGAVYNSPLHF.

The rearrangement uses TRBV28 and TRBJ1-1; D is unresolved. Germline CDR1 and CDR2: MDHEN and SYDVKM. The CDR3 has 10 amino acids. With 3 bases removed from V and 8 bases from J, the gap between germline ends came to 4 bases. The CDR3 bases are TGTGCCAGCAGTTTCGGGGAAGCTTTCTTT. It specifies CASSFGEAFF.

The chain combines TRBV10-3 with TRBJ1-1; tentatively, D is TRBD1 (6 bases). Trimming shortened V by 4 bases and J by 5 bases, and 17 bases separated the two germline ends. The CDR3 consists of 15 residues. Germline CDR1 and CDR2: ENHRY and SYGVKD. Here the CDR3 DNA reads TGTGCCATCAGTGCCAGGACAGTTGTAGGGACTGAAGCTTTCTTT. Residues: CAISARTVVGTEAFF.

This chain links TRBV7-2 with TRBJ2-3, with a tentative D call TRBD2 (6 bases). Germline CDR1 and CDR2: SGHTA and FQGNSA. Trimming pared 1 base from V and 8 bases from J, leaving 13 bases between. CDR3 length: 14 residues. The CDR3 DNA follows: TGTGCCAGCAGCTTAGGGGGGGAGAGCGGTACGCAGTATTTT. Its protein product is CASSLGGESGTQYF.

The chain joins TRBV6-5 to TRBJ1-1; D unresolved. V was clipped by 0 bases and J by 0 bases, with 5 bases between them. Germline lookup yields CDR1 MNHEY and CDR2 SVGAGI. The CDR3 has 14 amino acids. The CDR3 spells CASSYSNMNTEAFF. The CDR3, as DNA: TGTGCCAGCAGTTACTCAAACATGAACACTGAAGCTTTCTTT.

A few counts support this clone. V and J are TRBV7-2 and TRBJ2-1, with 12 bases aligning to TRBD2. V trimming: 6 bases; J trimming: 1 base; junction bases outside the gene matches: 10. From germline, CDR1 is SGHTA and CDR2 FQGNSA. This CDR3 is built from 18 residues. CDR3 nucleotide sequence: TGTGCCAGCAGTTCCTCGACTAGCGGGGGTCCTTCCTACAATGAGCAGTTCTTC. The encoded protein is CASSSSTSGGPSYNEQFF. The full variable domain, completed using reference TRBV7-2 and TRBJ2-1, is GAGVSQSPSNKVTEKGKDVELRCDPISGHTALYWYRQSLGQGLEFLIYFQGNSAPDKSGLPSDRFSAERTGGSVSTLTIQRTQQEDSAVYLCASSSSTSGGPSYNEQFFGPGTRLTVL.

The V call is TRBV27, the J call TRBJ2-1; 7 positions agree with TRBD2. Germline loops: CDR1 MNHEY, CDR2 SMNVEV (reference sequence). The trim removed 1 base at V and 9 bases at J, leaving 12 bases unmatched. CDR3 size: 16 residues. CDR3 coding DNA: TGTGCCAGCAGTTTATTTCTTGGGGGAGGGTTCAGTGAGCAGTTCTTC. It encodes CASSLFLGGGFSEQFF.

The chain is built from TRBV7-9 and TRBJ2-7, with D possibly TRBD2 on 6 matching bases. Germline values: CDR1 SEHNR, CDR2 FQNEAQ (reference sequence). CDR3 length equals 13 residues. Deletions cut 2 bases from V and 6 bases from J, with 11 bases between. The CDR3 reads CASSLSRELEQYF. The CDR3 DNA follows: TGTGCCAGCAGCTTAAGTCGGGAGCTCGAGCAGTACTTC.

The V and J genes are TRBV28 and TRBJ2-1; TRBD1 might be the D (5 bases). Trimming removed 6 bases at V and 0 bases at J, with 12 bases between. CDR1 and CDR2 (germline): MDHEN, SYDVKM. The CDR3 length is 15 residues. The CDR3 reads CASSRLGASYNEQFF. Here the CDR3 DNA reads TGTGCCAGCAGCCGTTTAGGGGCCTCCTACAATGAGCAGTTCTTC. The whole variable domain, filled in from reference TRBV28 and TRBJ2-1, reads DVKVTQSSRYLVKRTGEKVFLECVQDMDHENMFWYRQDPGLGLRLIYFSYDVKMKEKGDIPEGYSVSREKKERFSLILESASTNQTSMYLCASSRLGASYNEQFFGPGTRLTVL.

This sequence joins TRBV9 and TRBJ2-7; 9 nucleotides line up with TRBD1. Germline V gene sequence: CDR1 SGDLS, CDR2 YYNGEE. This CDR3 contains 14 residues. Unmatched junction bases numbered 3, after V lost 3 bases and J lost 2 bases. The CDR3 loop is CASSERDRAYEQYF. CDR3 DNA: TGTGCCAGCAGCGAAAGGGACAGGGCCTACGAGCAGTACTTC. Filled out from reference TRBV9 and TRBJ2-7, the complete variable domain reads DSGVTQTPKHLITATGQRVTLRCSPRSGDLSVYWYQQSLDQGLQFLIQYYNGEERAKGNILERFSAQQFPDLHSELNLSSLELGDSALYFCASSERDRAYEQYFGPGTRLTVT.

The chain employs TRBV2 and TRBJ2-5, with D possibly matching TRBD2 (7 bases). Germline assignment: CDR1 SNHLY and CDR2 FYNNEI. This CDR3 region has 15 residues. Trimming left V 7 bases short and J 2 bases short, with 17 bases between. CDR3 coding DNA: TGTGCCAGCAAAATGACACAGGGACTACAAGAGACCCAGTACTTC. Amino acids: CASKMTQGLQETQYF.

J is TRBJ2-4 and V is TRBV9; D unresolved. The V gene's germline CDR1 is SGDLS and CDR2 YYNGEE. V shed 4 bases and J shed 5 bases, with 13 bases lying between them. CDR3 length equals 14 residues. The CDR3 DNA sequence: TGTGCCAGCAGCCGGTCGGAGAGCGAAAACATTCAGTACTTC. Encoded protein: CASSRSESENIQYF.

V usage is TRBV4-3 and J usage is TRBJ1-4; D gene ambiguous. The CDR3 runs to 14 residues. Per germline, CDR1 LGHNA and CDR2 YSLEER. V lost 1 base and J 8 bases, leaving 11 bases between the germline ends. Here the CDR3 reads CASSQVPSSEKLFF. In DNA, the CDR3 is TGCGCCAGCAGCCAAGTACCATCGAGCGAAAAACTGTTTTTT.

This rearrangement joins TRBV6-6 to TRBJ1-5, with 10 nucleotides matching TRBD1. The V and J ends lost 9 bases and 7 bases, in that order; junction bases with no gene match: 12. This CDR3 contains 15 residues. Germline V lookup: CDR1 MNHNY, CDR2 SVGAGI (reference sequence). The CDR3 spells CASYPRDRGLQPQHF. In DNA, the CDR3 is TGTGCCAGTTACCCCCGGGACAGGGGCTTGCAGCCCCAGCATTTT.

This sequence joins TRBV20-1 and TRBJ1-2; the D gene is possibly TRBD1 (6 bases). This CDR3 comprises 11 residues. Trimming removed 3 bases at V and 6 bases at J, with 8 bases between. Germline V gene sequence: CDR1 DFQATT, CDR2 SNEGSKA (reference sequence). This CDR3 is CSASGQNGYTF. The CDR3 DNA sequence: TGCAGTGCTAGTGGACAGAATGGCTACACCTTC.

The genes are TRBV3-1 (or the pseudogene TRBV3-2) and TRBJ1-4; possibly TRBD1 for D (5 bases). This CDR3 contains 12 residues. The germline CDR1 and CDR2 sequences are LGHDT and YNNKEL (reference sequence). The germline V and J ends were trimmed by 2 bases and 7 bases, with 5 bases remaining between them. The CDR3 region is CASSQRGEKLFF. The CDR3 region has the DNA TGTGCCAGCAGCCAAAGGGGTGAAAAACTGTTTTTT.

The rearrangement links TRBV20-1 to TRBJ1-2; no clear D. V was clipped by 5 bases and J by 7 bases, with 11 bases between them. Germline CDR1 and CDR2: DFQATT and SNEGSKA (reference sequence). This CDR3 is built from 11 residues. In DNA, the CDR3 is TGCAGTGCTTCAACTGCGGGTGGCTACACCTTC. Translated, it gives CSASTAGGYTF.

This chain uses TRBV27 with TRBJ2-7; the match to TRBD1 covers 10 bases. Germline lookup yields CDR1 MNHEY and CDR2 SMNVEV (reference sequence). J lost 2 bases, V lost 8 bases, and 3 bases had no gene match. The CDR3 extends over 13 amino acids. The CDR3 region has the DNA TGTGCCAGCTACGGACAGGGGGCCTACGAGCAGTACTTC. Translated, it gives CASYGQGAYEQYF.

The chain recombines TRBV18 with TRBJ2-2; possibly TRBD1 for D (6 bases). Germline CDR1 is KGHSH and CDR2 is LQKENI. The germline V and J ends were trimmed by 0 bases and 0 bases, with 11 bases remaining between them. The CDR3 contains 17 residues. In DNA, the CDR3 is TGTGCCAGCTCACCACCGGGAACAGGGCCGAACACCGGGGAGCTGTTTTTT. Translation: CASSPPGTGPNTGELFF.

J is TRBJ1-5 and V is TRBV6-5; tentatively, D is TRBD1 (5 bases). Germline V gene sequence: CDR1 MNHEY, CDR2 SVGAGI. V was trimmed by 6 bases and J by 5 bases, leaving 14 bases between them. This CDR3 spans 14 amino acids. Here the CDR3 DNA reads TGTGCCAGCAGCCGGATGGGGGGGGATCAGCCCCAGCATTTT. Amino acid sequence: CASSRMGGDQPQHF.

This sequence joins TRBV7-9 and TRBJ2-1; 8 nucleotides match TRBD2. This CDR3 has 12 amino acids. Trimming took 6 bases from V and 5 from J; bases not matched to a gene: 0. CDR1 and CDR2 (germline): SEHNR, FQNEAQ (reference sequence). The DNA of the CDR3 is TGTGCCAGCAGGGGACTAGACAATGAGCAGTTCTTC. It encodes CASRGLDNEQFF.

The genes are TRBV5-1 and TRBJ2-6; possible D gene TRBD1, 6 bases. The CDR3 runs to 15 residues. Deletions cut 4 bases from V and 1 base from J, with 9 bases between. Germline values: CDR1 SGHRS, CDR2 YFSETQ. The CDR3 is CASSQGQSGANVLTF. CDR3 DNA: TGCGCCAGCAGCCAAGGACAGTCTGGGGCCAACGTCCTGACTTTC.

The V and J genes are TRBV4-3 and TRBJ1-6; 7 positions match TRBD1. The CDR3 totals 16 residues. Losses at the gene ends were 1 base for V and 3 bases for J; bases not matched to a gene: 3. Germline V gene sequence: CDR1 LGHNA, CDR2 YSLEER. The CDR3 DNA follows: TGCGCCAGCAGCCAAGGTACAGGGGACTATAATTCACCCCTCCACTTT. This codes for CASSQGTGDYNSPLHF.

The rearrangement links TRBV27 to TRBJ2-2; D is uncertain. Germline-derived CDR1 and CDR2 are MNHEY and SMNVEV (reference sequence). CDR3 length: 15 residues. Trimming removed 0 bases from V and 2 bases from J, with 7 bases in between. DNA for the CDR3: TGTGCCAGCAGTTTATCAGGCGGTAACACCGGGGAGCTGTTTTTT. As protein: CASSLSGGNTGELFF.